These 2 T cell receptor beta chains came from one sample sequenced in a study of shared clonotypes between healthy human individuals. Generated by immunoSEQ multiplex PCR, the TCRdb table keeps only in-frame clones and is missing some. The sample lists about 1 million clones, around 75% occurring once. Sequencing input: memory CD4+ T cells sorted from blood. Subset: CD45RA-negative fraction. These receptors came from a man between 18 and 29 years old in good health.

CDR3 sequence: CASSPGGGQGNTIYF. In DNA form, the CDR3 reads TGTGCCAGCAGCCCCGGAGGTGGGCAAGGAAACACCATATATTTT. This rearrangement joins TRBV7-2 to TRBJ1-3; the D is unclear. CDR1 is SGHTA, CDR2 FQGNSA, per germline. The CDR3 sequence is 15 residues long. V was cut by 5 bases and J by 4 bases, with 15 bases left in between.

The chain joins TRBV4-1 to TRBJ1-2; D unresolved. Trimming left V 3 bases short and J 8 bases short, with 10 bases between. The V gene's germline CDR1 is MGHRA and CDR2 YSYEKL. This CDR3 has 12 residues. CDR3 in DNA: TGCGCCAGCAGCCACGCCCTTATCGGCTACACCTTC. Protein sequence: CASSHALIGYTF.